This TCR beta chain was identified in a study of cytomegalovirus exposure and HLA in healthy donors. V lost 4 bases, J lost 5 bases, and 11 bases stayed unmatched. The CDR3 contains 16 residues. Germline CDR1 is LNHDA and CDR2 is SQIVND (reference sequence). Assay: immunoSEQ multiplex PCR; the TCRdb copy retains only in-frame clones and omits some. The sample holds about 170,000 clones; around 86% are singletons and the top ten take about 2.5%. The validation cohort, a group of more than 95 subjects, included the donors and was separate from the roughly 670-subject first cohort. V usage is TRBV19 and J usage is TRBJ2-3; TRBD1 matches at 8 bases. This receptor was obtained from a man aged 18 to 35 in good health and CMV-seropositive. The specimen was PBMCs. The CDR3 spells CASSTPPGQGKDTQYF. In nucleotides, the CDR3 is TGTGCCAGTAGTACCCCCCCAGGACAGGGTAAAGATACGCAGTATTTT. Full variable domain (missing parts from reference TRBV19 and TRBJ2-3): DGGITQSPKYLFRKEGQNVTLSCEQNLNHDAMYWYRQDPGQGLRLIYYSQIVNDFQKGDIAEGYSVSREKKESFPLTVTSAQKNPTAFYLCASSTPPGQGKDTQYFGPGTRLTVL.